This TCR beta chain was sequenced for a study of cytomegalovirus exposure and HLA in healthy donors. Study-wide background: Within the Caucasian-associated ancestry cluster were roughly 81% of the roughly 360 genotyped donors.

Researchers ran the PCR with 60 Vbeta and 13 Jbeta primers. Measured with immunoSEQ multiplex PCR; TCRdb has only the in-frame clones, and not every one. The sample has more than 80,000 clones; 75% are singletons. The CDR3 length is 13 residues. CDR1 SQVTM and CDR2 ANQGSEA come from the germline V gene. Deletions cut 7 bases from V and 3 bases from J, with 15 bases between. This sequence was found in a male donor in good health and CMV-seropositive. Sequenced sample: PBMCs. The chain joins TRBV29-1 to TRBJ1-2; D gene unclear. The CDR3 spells CSADPGTDYGYTF. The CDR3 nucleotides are TGCAGCGCGGACCCGGGAACCGACTATGGCTACACCTTC.